This T cell receptor beta chain originates from a study of blood T cell repertoires in COVID-19. Overall study context: Nucleic acid was either cDNA or gDNA, and it came from T cells, B-cell-depleted T cells, or PBMCs.

The repertoire was sequenced with immunoSEQ multiplex PCR; TCRdb's copy has only in-frame clones and lacks some. Among 100,000 to 150,000 clones, over 70% were seen once, and the ten largest hold roughly 4%. The length of the CDR3 is 15 residues. Trimming stripped 0 bases from V and 6 bases from J, with 14 bases between. Germline CDR1 reads SGHAT; CDR2 reads FQDESV (reference sequence). This clone was observed a few times. J is TRBJ1-1 and V is TRBV11-1; unclear D gene. This sequence originates from a woman between 50 and 59 years old with acute or convalescent COVID-19. Sample: peripheral blood. The CDR3: CASSLASSSRAEAFF. Here the CDR3 DNA reads TGTGCCAGCAGCTTAGCGTCGTCCAGTCGGGCTGAAGCTTTCTTT.